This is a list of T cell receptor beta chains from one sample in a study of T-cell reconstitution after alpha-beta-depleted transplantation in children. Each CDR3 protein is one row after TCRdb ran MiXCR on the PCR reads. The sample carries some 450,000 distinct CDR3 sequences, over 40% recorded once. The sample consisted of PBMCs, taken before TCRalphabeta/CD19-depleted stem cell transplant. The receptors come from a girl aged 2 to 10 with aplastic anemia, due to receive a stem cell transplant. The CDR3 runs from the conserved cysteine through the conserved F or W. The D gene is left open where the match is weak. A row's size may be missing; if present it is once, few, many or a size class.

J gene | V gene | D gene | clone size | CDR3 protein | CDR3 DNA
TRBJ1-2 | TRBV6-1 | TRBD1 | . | CASKIQGGIGGYTF | TGTGCCAGCAAAATACAGGGGGGGATTGGTGGCTACACCTTC
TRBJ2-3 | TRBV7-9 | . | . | CASSLKGGPDTQYF | TGTGCCAGCAGCTTAAAGGGGGGGCCAGATACGCAGTATTTT
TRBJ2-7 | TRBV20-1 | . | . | CSAPRSGPSGEQYF | TGCAGTGCCCCACGATCGGGACCATCGGGGGAGCAGTACTTC
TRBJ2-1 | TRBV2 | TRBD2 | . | CASSEPSGGGIYNEQFF | TGTGCCAGCAGTGAACCTAGCGGGGGCGGGATTTACAATGAGCAGTTCTTC
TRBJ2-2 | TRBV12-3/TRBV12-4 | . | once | CASSLTGEGNTGELFF | TGTGCCAGCAGTTTAACGGGGGAAGGAAACACCGGGGAGCTGTTTTTT
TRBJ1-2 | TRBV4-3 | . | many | CASSQETSDRLYGYTF | TGCGCCAGCAGCCAAGAAACCTCGGACCGACTCTATGGCTACACCTTC
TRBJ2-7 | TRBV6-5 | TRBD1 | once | CASSYLGTGNDEQYF | TGTGCCAGCAGTTACCTTGGGACAGGGAACGACGAGCAGTACTTC
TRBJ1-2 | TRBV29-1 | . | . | CSPPRTDNGYTF | TGCAGTCCCCCCAGGACGGACAACGGCTACACCTTC
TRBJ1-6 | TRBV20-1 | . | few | CSAREKGPF | TGCAGTGCTAGAGAAAAAGGACCCTTT
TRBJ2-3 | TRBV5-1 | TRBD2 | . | CASSFRTSGVPDTQYF | TGCGCCAGCAGCTTCAGGACTAGCGGGGTTCCAGATACGCAGTATTTT
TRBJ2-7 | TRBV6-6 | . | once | CASSVVATYEQYF | TGTGCCAGCAGTGTTGTGGCTACCTACGAGCAGTACTTC
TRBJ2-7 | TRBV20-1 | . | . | CSARDLLGSYEQYF | TGCAGTGCTAGAGACCTCCTAGGGTCCTACGAGCAGTACTTC
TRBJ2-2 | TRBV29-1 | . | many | CSVHVGTGELFF | TGCAGCGTTCATGTAGGGACCGGGGAGCTGTTTTTT
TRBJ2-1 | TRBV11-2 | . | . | CASSLEKGGSYNEQFF | TGTGCCAGCAGCTTAGAAAAGGGGGGTTCATACAATGAGCAGTTCTTC
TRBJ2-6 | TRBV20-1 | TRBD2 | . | CSARGLAEPSGANVLTF | TGCAGTGCGCGGGGACTAGCGGAGCCATCTGGGGCCAACGTCCTGACTTTC
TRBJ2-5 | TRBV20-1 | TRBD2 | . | CSALRPSSGDETQYF | TGCAGTGCTCTCAGGCCGTCTAGCGGGGATGAGACCCAGTACTTC
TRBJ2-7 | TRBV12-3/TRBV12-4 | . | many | CASSTRRGAKDEQYF | TGTGCCAGCAGTACGCGGCGCGGGGCGAAGGACGAGCAGTACTTC
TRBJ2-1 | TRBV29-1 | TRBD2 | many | CSVKVAGGRSDNEQFF | TGCAGCGTTAAGGTAGCGGGAGGGCGAAGCGACAATGAGCAGTTCTTC
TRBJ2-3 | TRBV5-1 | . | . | CASSPAPGPDTQYF | TGCGCCAGCAGCCCGGCTCCCGGGCCAGATACGCAGTATTTT
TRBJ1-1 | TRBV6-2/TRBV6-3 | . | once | CASGGDSPMRTEAFF | TGTGCCAGCGGGGGGGACTCCCCGATGAGGACTGAAGCTTTCTTT
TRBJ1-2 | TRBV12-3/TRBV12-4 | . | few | CASSTPIKGYGYTF | TGTGCCAGCAGTACCCCTATAAAGGGCTATGGCTACACCTTC
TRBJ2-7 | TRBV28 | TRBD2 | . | CASSPFTPSSGLAGYSYEQYF | TGTGCCAGCAGCCCCTTTACTCCCTCCTCGGGACTAGCGGGCTACTCCTACGAGCAGTACTTC
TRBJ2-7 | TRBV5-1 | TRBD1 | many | CASSLYGQDYEQYF | TGCGCCAGCAGCTTGTATGGACAGGACTACGAGCAGTACTTC
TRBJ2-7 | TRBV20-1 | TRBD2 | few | CCARWVGASGAVGEQYF | TGCTGTGCTAGATGGGTGGGTGCTAGCGGGGCCGTGGGGGAGCAGTACTTC
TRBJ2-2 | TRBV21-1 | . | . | CASSKPPGQNANTGELFF | TGTGCCAGCAGCAAACCCCCGGGACAAAACGCGAACACCGGGGAGCTGTTTTTT
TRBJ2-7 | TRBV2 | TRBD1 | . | CASSERNDRVVYEQYF | TGTGCCAGCAGTGAAAGGAACGACAGGGTCGTCTACGAGCAGTACTTC
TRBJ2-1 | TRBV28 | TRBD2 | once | CASSDPGGRADNEQFF | TGTGCCAGCAGTGACCCGGGCGGGAGGGCCGACAATGAGCAGTTCTTC
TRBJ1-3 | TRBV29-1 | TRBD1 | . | CSVEVNRGGNTIYF | TGCAGCGTTGAAGTAAACAGGGGGGGAAACACCATATATTTT
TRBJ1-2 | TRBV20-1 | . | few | CSASQAWAYTF | TGCAGTGCTAGCCAGGCGTGGGCCTACACCTTC
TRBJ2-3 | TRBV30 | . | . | CAWTAGTDTQYF | TGTGCCTGGACCGCCGGCACAGATACGCAGTATTTT
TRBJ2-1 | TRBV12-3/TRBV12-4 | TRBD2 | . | CASRLSGGAGNEQFF | TGTGCCAGCAGGCTTAGCGGGGGGGCCGGGAATGAGCAGTTCTTC
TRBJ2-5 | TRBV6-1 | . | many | CASRNTGPGKETQYF | TGTGCCAGCAGGAATACAGGCCCCGGAAAAGAGACCCAGTACTTC
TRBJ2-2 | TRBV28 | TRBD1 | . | CASMDRGGTGELFF | TGTGCCAGCATGGACAGGGGAGGCACCGGGGAGCTGTTTTTT
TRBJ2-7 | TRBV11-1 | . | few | CASSSLGMGYEQYF | TGTGCCAGCAGCTCCCTCGGGATGGGGTACGAGCAGTACTTC
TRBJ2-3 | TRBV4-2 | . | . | CASSQDPRPPDTQYF | TGTGCCAGCAGCCAAGATCCAAGACCCCCAGATACGCAGTATTTT
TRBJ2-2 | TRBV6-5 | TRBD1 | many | CASSYSWTGEAGELFF | TGTGCCAGCAGTTACTCGTGGACAGGCGAGGCCGGGGAGCTGTTTTTT
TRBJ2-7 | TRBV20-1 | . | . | CSAHSLTYEQYF | TGCAGTGCGCACTCCTTAACCTACGAGCAGTACTTC
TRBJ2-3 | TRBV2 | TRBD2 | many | CASSGQGRETDTQYF | TGTGCCAGCAGTGGGCAAGGGAGGGAGACAGATACGCAGTATTTT
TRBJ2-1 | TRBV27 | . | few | CASSLRSRGGNEQFF | TGTGCCAGCAGTCTACGGAGCAGAGGGGGGAATGAGCAGTTCTTC
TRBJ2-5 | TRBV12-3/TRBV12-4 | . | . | CASGRSESKETQYF | TGTGCCAGCGGGAGGAGCGAGAGTAAAGAGACCCAGTACTTC
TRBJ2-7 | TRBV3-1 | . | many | CASSQDWSTPLYEQYF | TGTGCCAGCAGCCAAGATTGGTCCACACCCCTCTACGAGCAGTACTTC